This T cell receptor beta chain was sequenced for a study of blood T cell repertoires in COVID-19. Overall study: Sites in the United States, Italy and Spain provided acute and convalescent COVID-19 samples. In each case, the material was cDNA or gDNA derived from T cells, B-cell-depleted T cells, or PBMCs.

As handled by the study authors: Reference gene primer amplification gave nucleated cell count estimates. Some clones are missing from TCRdb's copy, which holds only in-frame ones; the method was immunoSEQ multiplex PCR. V, J and clone size derive from that table, while D and trimming were established from the DNA sequence. The table records 200,000 or so clones, about 87% of them present only once. CDR1 SGHTA and CDR2 FQGNSA come from the germline V gene. The CDR3 runs to 17 residues. Trimming took 0 bases from V and 4 from J; bases not matched to a gene: 4. This clone was counted a single time. V usage is TRBV7-2 and J usage is TRBJ2-2, with 11 nucleotides matching TRBD2. The TCR comes from a woman aged 35 to 49 with acute COVID-19. Sequences were obtained from PBMCs or T cells enriched from blood (not recorded which). The CDR3 bases are TGTGCCAGCAGCTTAGCCCCGGGGACTAGCGGCACCGGGGAGCTGTTTTTT. Protein: CASSLAPGTSGTGELFF.